The rows below give T cell receptor beta chains drawn from one sample of a study of T-cell memory formation after mild COVID-19. TCRdb recomputed calls from the 5' RACE reads with MiXCR, one row per CDR3 protein. In the table there are a few hundred thousand distinct CDR3 sequences, approximately 10% of which are singletons. The sequenced sample was PBMCs or a T cell subset sorted from them (not recorded which). These receptors were taken from a man in his late teens or twenties who had mild COVID-19 (a few samples of this study predate the infection). Cell type and time point are not known. Both conserved end residues are part of each CDR3. A D gene is named only where the DNA matches it firmly. Size is stated for part of the rows, as once, few or many counts, or as a class when the clone is expanded.

d_call: NA
v_call: TRBV7-2
j_call: TRBJ2-4
clone_size: NA
cdr3_nt: TGTGCCAGCAAAACGGAGCGGAGTAAAAACATTCAGTACTTC
cdr3_aa: CASKTERSKNIQYF

d_call: NA
v_call: TRBV4-3
j_call: TRBJ2-5
clone_size: NA
cdr3_nt: TGCGCCAGCAGCCAAGCCCTAGCCCAAGAGACCCAGTACTTC
cdr3_aa: CASSQALAQETQYF

d_call: TRBD1
v_call: TRBV5-1
j_call: TRBJ1-1
clone_size: few
cdr3_nt: TGCGCCAGCGGGACAGGGCGTTTTAGAGAGGAAGCTTTCTTT
cdr3_aa: CASGTGRFREEAFF

d_call: NA
v_call: TRBV7-9
j_call: TRBJ2-7
clone_size: NA
cdr3_nt: TGTGCCAGCAGCTTAGCGGGCGGCAGATATTACGAGCAGTACTTC
cdr3_aa: CASSLAGGRYYEQYF

d_call: TRBD1
v_call: TRBV12-3/TRBV12-4
j_call: TRBJ1-2
clone_size: NA
cdr3_nt: TGTGCCAGCAGCTTGACAGGGTTCACCTACACCTTC
cdr3_aa: CASSLTGFTYTF

d_call: TRBD1
v_call: TRBV20-1
j_call: TRBJ1-1
clone_size: NA
cdr3_nt: TGCAGTGCTAGTCCGGGACAGGGTACCGCTGAAGCTTTCTTT
cdr3_aa: CSASPGQGTAEAFF

d_call: NA
v_call: TRBV4-2
j_call: TRBJ2-5
clone_size: NA
cdr3_nt: TGTGCCAGCAGCCAAGGGATTACGGAGGGAGCCCAAGAGACCCAGTACTTC
cdr3_aa: CASSQGITEGAQETQYF

d_call: NA
v_call: TRBV2
j_call: TRBJ1-3
clone_size: NA
cdr3_nt: TGTGCCAGCACCAGTTACTCTGGAAACACCATATATTTT
cdr3_aa: CASTSYSGNTIYF

d_call: NA
v_call: TRBV12-3/TRBV12-4
j_call: TRBJ1-2
clone_size: NA
cdr3_nt: TGTGCCAGCAGTCCCCCGGCACCTCCGAGGGGCTACACCTTC
cdr3_aa: CASSPPAPPRGYTF

d_call: NA
v_call: TRBV18
j_call: TRBJ1-1
clone_size: few
cdr3_nt: TGTGCCAGCTCAATGGGGGTGAGGAACACTGAAGCTTTCTTT
cdr3_aa: CASSMGVRNTEAFF

d_call: NA
v_call: TRBV27
j_call: TRBJ2-1
clone_size: NA
cdr3_nt: TGTGCCAGCAGTACCGCCTACAATGAGCAGTTCTTC
cdr3_aa: CASSTAYNEQFF

d_call: TRBD1
v_call: TRBV12-3/TRBV12-4
j_call: TRBJ2-2
clone_size: NA
cdr3_nt: TGTGCCAGCAGGGGACAGGAGGACACCGGGGAGCTGTTTTTT
cdr3_aa: CASRGQEDTGELFF

d_call: NA
v_call: TRBV6-5
j_call: TRBJ2-2
clone_size: few
cdr3_nt: TGTGCCAGCACCTTGGACCTAGCGAGGAACACCGGGGAGCTGTTTTTT
cdr3_aa: CASTLDLARNTGELFF

d_call: NA
v_call: TRBV5-1
j_call: TRBJ2-6
clone_size: NA
cdr3_nt: TGCGCCAGCAGTTTACAGGTTTCTGGGGCCAACGTCCTGACTTTC
cdr3_aa: CASSLQVSGANVLTF

d_call: NA
v_call: TRBV5-6
j_call: TRBJ2-7
clone_size: many
cdr3_nt: TGTGCCAGCAGCGGGGCCGCCTCCTACGAGCAGTACTTC
cdr3_aa: CASSGAASYEQYF

d_call: NA
v_call: TRBV4-3
j_call: TRBJ1-2
clone_size: few
cdr3_nt: TGCGCCAGCAGCCAAGTAACGGCCAGGGGAAGAGGCTACACCTTC
cdr3_aa: CASSQVTARGRGYTF

d_call: NA
v_call: TRBV11-2
j_call: TRBJ2-5
clone_size: few
cdr3_nt: TGTGCCAGCAGCTTAGTATCTAGGGCACAGACCCAGTACTTC
cdr3_aa: CASSLVSRAQTQYF

d_call: NA
v_call: TRBV12-3/TRBV12-4
j_call: TRBJ1-2
clone_size: few
cdr3_nt: TGTGCCAGCAGTTTAGTTAGGGGGGATGGCTACACCTTC
cdr3_aa: CASSLVRGDGYTF

d_call: NA
v_call: TRBV30
j_call: TRBJ1-2
clone_size: few
cdr3_nt: TGTGCCTGCCGTGGGGCGCAGGCCTATGGCTACACCTTC
cdr3_aa: CACRGAQAYGYTF

d_call: NA
v_call: TRBV27
j_call: TRBJ2-4
clone_size: NA
cdr3_nt: TGTGCCAGTTGGCGGGACCGGGAAAACATTCAGTACTTC
cdr3_aa: CASWRDRENIQYF

d_call: NA
v_call: TRBV7-9
j_call: TRBJ2-5
clone_size: NA
cdr3_nt: TGTGCCAGCAGCTTTTCATTGGCCCGAGGCCAGACCCAGTACTTC
cdr3_aa: CASSFSLARGQTQYF

d_call: NA
v_call: TRBV6-2/TRBV6-3
j_call: TRBJ1-6
clone_size: few
cdr3_nt: TGTGCCAGCAGTTACCTGACAGCTAATTCACCCCTCCACTTT
cdr3_aa: CASSYLTANSPLHF

d_call: NA
v_call: TRBV29-1
j_call: TRBJ2-1
clone_size: many
cdr3_nt: TGCAGCGTTGAAGAAGATCGCGGGCGCTCCTACAATGAGCAGTTCTTC
cdr3_aa: CSVEEDRGRSYNEQFF

d_call: NA
v_call: TRBV7-9
j_call: TRBJ1-2
clone_size: NA
cdr3_nt: TGTGCCAGCAGCGCTACACGGGACACCTCTAACTATGGCTACACCTTC
cdr3_aa: CASSATRDTSNYGYTF

d_call: NA
v_call: TRBV20-1
j_call: TRBJ1-2
clone_size: few
cdr3_nt: TGCAGTGCCCTCGGAGGGGGTAACTATGGCTACACCTTC
cdr3_aa: CSALGGGNYGYTF

d_call: NA
v_call: TRBV7-2
j_call: TRBJ2-3
clone_size: few
cdr3_nt: TGTGCCAGCAGCTTTATCGCGGGATTCGAAGATACGCAGTATTTT
cdr3_aa: CASSFIAGFEDTQYF

d_call: TRBD1
v_call: TRBV18
j_call: TRBJ1-4
clone_size: many
cdr3_nt: TGTGCCAGCTCGCCAGCCCGGGACAGGTTTAATGGAAAACTGTTTTTT
cdr3_aa: CASSPARDRFNGKLFF

d_call: TRBD1
v_call: TRBV5-6
j_call: TRBJ2-2
clone_size: NA
cdr3_nt: TGTGCCAGCAGCCAATGGGACAGACATACCGGGGAGCTGTTTTTT
cdr3_aa: CASSQWDRHTGELFF

d_call: NA
v_call: TRBV6-2/TRBV6-3
j_call: TRBJ1-1
clone_size: few
cdr3_nt: TGTGCCAGCAGTTACTCACGCAATCAGGGAGCAACTGAAGCTTTCTTT
cdr3_aa: CASSYSRNQGATEAFF

d_call: NA
v_call: TRBV24-1
j_call: TRBJ2-3
clone_size: NA
cdr3_nt: TGTGCCACCAGTGGCGGCAACCCAGATACGCAGTATTTT
cdr3_aa: CATSGGNPDTQYF

d_call: NA
v_call: TRBV5-1
j_call: TRBJ1-1
clone_size: NA
cdr3_nt: TGCGCCAGCAGGTCGGATCCGCGAAACACTGAAGCTTTCTTT
cdr3_aa: CASRSDPRNTEAFF

d_call: NA
v_call: TRBV6-5
j_call: TRBJ2-7
clone_size: few
cdr3_nt: TGTGCCAGCAGCCCTCTCGGCTACGAGCAGTACTTC
cdr3_aa: CASSPLGYEQYF

d_call: NA
v_call: TRBV4-1
j_call: TRBJ1-5
clone_size: NA
cdr3_nt: TGCGCCAGCAGCCAAAGCGGGGTTGAGCCCCAGCATTTT
cdr3_aa: CASSQSGVEPQHF

d_call: TRBD2
v_call: TRBV7-3
j_call: TRBJ2-3
clone_size: few
cdr3_nt: TGTGCCAGCAGCTTAAGCGGGGGGGCAGATACGCAGTATTTT
cdr3_aa: CASSLSGGADTQYF

d_call: TRBD1
v_call: TRBV5-1
j_call: TRBJ1-5
clone_size: few
cdr3_nt: TGCGCCAGCAGGTGGGACAGTAGGAGCAATCAGCCCCAGCATTTT
cdr3_aa: CASRWDSRSNQPQHF

d_call: TRBD2
v_call: TRBV5-4
j_call: TRBJ2-3
clone_size: NA
cdr3_nt: TGTGCCAGCAGCTTGCAAGCGGGGGGACACACAGATACGCAGTATTTT
cdr3_aa: CASSLQAGGHTDTQYF

d_call: NA
v_call: TRBV6-1
j_call: TRBJ2-1
clone_size: NA
cdr3_nt: TGTGCCAGCAGTGAGACAGGAAAAGGATCGCAGCAGTTCTTC
cdr3_aa: CASSETGKGSQQFF

d_call: NA
v_call: TRBV4-3
j_call: TRBJ1-5
clone_size: NA
cdr3_nt: TGCGCCAGCAGCGACGGACAGAGAGATCAGCCCCAGCATTTT
cdr3_aa: CASSDGQRDQPQHF

d_call: NA
v_call: TRBV6-2/TRBV6-3
j_call: TRBJ2-7
clone_size: NA
cdr3_nt: TGTGCCAGCAGTGGGGGACTTTACTACGAGCAGTACTTC
cdr3_aa: CASSGGLYYEQYF

d_call: NA
v_call: TRBV4-1
j_call: TRBJ1-2
clone_size: NA
cdr3_nt: TGCGCCAGCAGCGGAGGGTTCTATGGCTACACCTTC
cdr3_aa: CASSGGFYGYTF

d_call: NA
v_call: TRBV18
j_call: TRBJ2-5
clone_size: few
cdr3_nt: TGTGCCAGCTCAGAAGGGAGAGAGACCCAGTACTTC
cdr3_aa: CASSEGRETQYF

d_call: TRBD2
v_call: TRBV6-2/TRBV6-3
j_call: TRBJ2-5
clone_size: few
cdr3_nt: TGTGCCAGCAGTGGCGGGGGGCTACAAGAGACCCAGTACTTC
cdr3_aa: CASSGGGLQETQYF

d_call: TRBD2
v_call: TRBV12-3/TRBV12-4
j_call: TRBJ2-1
clone_size: NA
cdr3_nt: TGTGCCAGCAGCATACTAGCGGGGGGTTACAATGAGCAGTTCTTC
cdr3_aa: CASSILAGGYNEQFF

d_call: NA
v_call: TRBV6-5
j_call: TRBJ2-4
clone_size: few
cdr3_nt: TGTGCCAGCAAAGCCGGGACACCAACCAAAAACATTCAGTACTTC
cdr3_aa: CASKAGTPTKNIQYF

d_call: TRBD1
v_call: TRBV6-2/TRBV6-3
j_call: TRBJ1-1
clone_size: NA
cdr3_nt: TGTGCCAGCAGTTACGGGACAGCCGAGGTAGCTGAAGCTTTCTTT
cdr3_aa: CASSYGTAEVAEAFF

d_call: NA
v_call: TRBV4-3
j_call: TRBJ2-2
clone_size: NA
cdr3_nt: TGCGCCAGCAGCCAAGAAGCGTCCAGCCCGATTAACACCGGGGAGCTGTTTTTT
cdr3_aa: CASSQEASSPINTGELFF

d_call: TRBD2
v_call: TRBV7-9
j_call: TRBJ2-1
clone_size: many
cdr3_nt: TGTGCCAGCAGCTTAGCCCTAGCGGGGGCGTACAATGAGCAGTTCTTC
cdr3_aa: CASSLALAGAYNEQFF

d_call: NA
v_call: TRBV27
j_call: TRBJ2-7
clone_size: NA
cdr3_nt: TGTGCCAGCAGTTTTAGTAGGTCCTACGAGCAGTACTTC
cdr3_aa: CASSFSRSYEQYF

d_call: TRBD1
v_call: TRBV20-1
j_call: TRBJ1-5
clone_size: few
cdr3_nt: TGCAGTGCTACCAGGGGGAATCAGCCCCAGCATTTT
cdr3_aa: CSATRGNQPQHF

d_call: TRBD2
v_call: TRBV9
j_call: TRBJ2-2
clone_size: NA
cdr3_nt: TGTGCCAGCAGTTCGGGCGGGGGTACCGGGGAGCTGTTTTTT
cdr3_aa: CASSSGGGTGELFF